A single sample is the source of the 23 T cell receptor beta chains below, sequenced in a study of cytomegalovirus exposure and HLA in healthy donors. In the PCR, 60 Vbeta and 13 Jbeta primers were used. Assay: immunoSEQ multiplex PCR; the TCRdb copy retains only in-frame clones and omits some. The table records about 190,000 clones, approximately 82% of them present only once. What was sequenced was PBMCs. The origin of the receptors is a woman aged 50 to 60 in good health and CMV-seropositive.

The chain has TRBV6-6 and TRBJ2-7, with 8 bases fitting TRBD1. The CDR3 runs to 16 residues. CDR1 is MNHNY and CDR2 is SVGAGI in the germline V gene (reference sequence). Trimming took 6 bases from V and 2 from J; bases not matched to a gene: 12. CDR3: CASRPLPGTGAYEQYF. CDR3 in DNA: TGTGCCAGCAGGCCTCTTCCCGGGACAGGAGCCTACGAGCAGTACTTC.

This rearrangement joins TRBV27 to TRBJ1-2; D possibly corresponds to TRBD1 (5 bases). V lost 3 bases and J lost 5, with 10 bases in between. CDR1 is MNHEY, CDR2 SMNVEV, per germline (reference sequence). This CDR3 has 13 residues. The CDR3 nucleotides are TGTGCCAGCAGTTTCTCGGGACTATATGGCTACACCTTC. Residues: CASSFSGLYGYTF.

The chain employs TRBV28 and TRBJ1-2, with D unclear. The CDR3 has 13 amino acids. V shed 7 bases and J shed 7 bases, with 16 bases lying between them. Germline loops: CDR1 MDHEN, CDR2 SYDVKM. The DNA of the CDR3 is TGTGCCAGCAAATTCTCCTCGGGAGGTGGCTACACCTTC. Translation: CASKFSSGGGYTF.

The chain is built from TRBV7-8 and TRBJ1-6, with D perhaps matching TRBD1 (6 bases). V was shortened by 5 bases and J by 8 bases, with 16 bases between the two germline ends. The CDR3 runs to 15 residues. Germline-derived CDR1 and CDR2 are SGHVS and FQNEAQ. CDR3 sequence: CASSVQGSSDSPLHF. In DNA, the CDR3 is TGTGCCAGCAGCGTACAGGGATCCAGTGATTCACCCCTCCACTTT.

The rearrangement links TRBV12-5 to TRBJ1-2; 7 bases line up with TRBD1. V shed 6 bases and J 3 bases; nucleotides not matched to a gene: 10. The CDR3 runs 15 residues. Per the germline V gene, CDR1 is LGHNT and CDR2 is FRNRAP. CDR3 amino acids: CASGFARGTYYGYTF. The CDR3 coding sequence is TGTGCTAGTGGCTTTGCCAGGGGGACGTACTATGGCTACACCTTC.

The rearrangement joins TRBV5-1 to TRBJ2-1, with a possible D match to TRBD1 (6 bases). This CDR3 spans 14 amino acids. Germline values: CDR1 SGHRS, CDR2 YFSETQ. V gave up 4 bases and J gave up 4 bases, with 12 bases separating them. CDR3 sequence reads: CASSHRDKYNEQFF. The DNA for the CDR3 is TGCGCCAGCAGCCACCGGGACAAATACAATGAGCAGTTCTTC.

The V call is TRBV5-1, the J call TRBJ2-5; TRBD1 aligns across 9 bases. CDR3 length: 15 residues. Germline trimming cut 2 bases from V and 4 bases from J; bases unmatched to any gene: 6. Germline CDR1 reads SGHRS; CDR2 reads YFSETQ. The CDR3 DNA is TGCGCCAGCAGCTTAGGGGACAGGGAACGAGAGACCCAGTACTTC. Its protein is CASSLGDRERETQYF.

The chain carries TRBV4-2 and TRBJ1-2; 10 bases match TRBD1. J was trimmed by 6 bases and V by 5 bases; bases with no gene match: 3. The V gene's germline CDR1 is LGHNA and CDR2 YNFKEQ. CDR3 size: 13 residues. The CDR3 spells CASSMGQGNGYTF. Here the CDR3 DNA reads TGTGCCAGCAGCATGGGACAGGGGAATGGCTACACCTTC.

Here the CDR3 DNA reads TGTGCCAGCAGCTATTACAGGGGGTTCGTCACTGAAGCTTTCTTT. It yields the protein CASSYYRGFVTEAFF. The chain recombines TRBV12-1 with TRBJ1-1; the table's D call, TRBD1, has no DNA check behind it. TRBV12-1 is shown as a pseudogene. This CDR3 region has 15 residues.

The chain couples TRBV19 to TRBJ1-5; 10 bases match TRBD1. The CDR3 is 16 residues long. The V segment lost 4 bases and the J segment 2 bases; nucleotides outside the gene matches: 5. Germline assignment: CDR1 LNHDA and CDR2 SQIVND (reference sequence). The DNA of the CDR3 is TGTGCCAGTAGTACCCGACAGGGGGCAGGCAATCAGCCCCAGCATTTT. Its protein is CASSTRQGAGNQPQHF. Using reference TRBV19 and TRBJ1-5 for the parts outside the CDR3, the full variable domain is DGGITQSPKYLFRKEGQNVTLSCEQNLNHDAMYWYRQDPGQGLRLIYYSQIVNDFQKGDIAEGYSVSREKKESFPLTVTSAQKNPTAFYLCASSTRQGAGNQPQHFGDGTRLSIL.

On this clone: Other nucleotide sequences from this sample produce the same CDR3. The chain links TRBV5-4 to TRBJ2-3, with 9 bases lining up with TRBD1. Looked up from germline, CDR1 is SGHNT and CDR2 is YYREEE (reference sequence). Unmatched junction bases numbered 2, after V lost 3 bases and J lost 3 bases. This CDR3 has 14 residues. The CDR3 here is CASSSGQGTDTQYF. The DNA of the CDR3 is TGTGCCAGCAGCTCGGGACAGGGAACAGATACGCAGTATTTT. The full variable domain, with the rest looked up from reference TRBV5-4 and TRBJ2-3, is ETGVTQSPTHLIKTRGQQVTLRCSSQSGHNTVSWYQQALGQGPQFIFQYYREEENGRGNFPPRFSGLQFPNYSSELNVNALELDDSALYLCASSSGQGTDTQYFGPGTRLTVL.

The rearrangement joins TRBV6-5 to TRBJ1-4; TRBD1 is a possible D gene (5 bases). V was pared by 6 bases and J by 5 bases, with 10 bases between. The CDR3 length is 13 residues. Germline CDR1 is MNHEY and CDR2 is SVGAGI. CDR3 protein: CASRGGYNEKLFF. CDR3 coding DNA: TGTGCCAGCAGGGGGGGATACAATGAAAAACTGTTTTTT.

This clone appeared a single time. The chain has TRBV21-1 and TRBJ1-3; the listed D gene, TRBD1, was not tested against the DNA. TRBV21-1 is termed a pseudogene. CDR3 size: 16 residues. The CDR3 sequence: CASSNRTGGSGNTIYF. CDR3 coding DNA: TGTGCCAGCAGCAACCGGACAGGGGGCTCTGGAAACACCATATATTTT.

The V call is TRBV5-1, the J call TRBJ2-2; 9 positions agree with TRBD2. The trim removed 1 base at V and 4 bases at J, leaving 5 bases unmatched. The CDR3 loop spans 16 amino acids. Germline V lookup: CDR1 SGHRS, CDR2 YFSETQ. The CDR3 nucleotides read TGCGCCAGCAGCTTGTGGCGGGGGGGCAGCACCGGGGAGCTGTTTTTT. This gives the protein CASSLWRGGSTGELFF.

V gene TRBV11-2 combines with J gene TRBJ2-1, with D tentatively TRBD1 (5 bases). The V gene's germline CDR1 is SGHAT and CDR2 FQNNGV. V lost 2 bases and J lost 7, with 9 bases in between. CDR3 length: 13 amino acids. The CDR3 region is CASSLNRLNEQFF. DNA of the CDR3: TGTGCCAGCAGCTTAAACAGGTTAAATGAGCAGTTCTTC. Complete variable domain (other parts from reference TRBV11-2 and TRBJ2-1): EAGVAQSPRYKIIEKRQSVAFWCNPISGHATLYWYQQILGQGPKLLIQFQNNGVVDDSQLPKDRFSAERLKGVDSTLKIQPAKLEDSAVYLCASSLNRLNEQFFGPGTRLTVL.

CDR3 DNA sequence: TGTGCCAGCAGCTTAGTAGGACTAGTAAACAATGAGCAGTTCTTC. Translation: CASSLVGLVNNEQFF. This chain links TRBV7-2 with TRBJ2-1; 7 bases line up with TRBD2. Per the germline V gene, CDR1 is SGHTA and CDR2 is FQGNSA. V dropped 1 base and J dropped 5; count of bases not matched to a gene: 5. CDR3 size: 15 residues.

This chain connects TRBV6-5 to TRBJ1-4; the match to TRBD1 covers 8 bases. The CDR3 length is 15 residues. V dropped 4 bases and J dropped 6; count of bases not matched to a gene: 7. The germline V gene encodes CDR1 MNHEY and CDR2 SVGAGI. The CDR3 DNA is TGTGCCAGCAGTTTGGTCAGGGGGCCAGATGAAAAACTGTTTTTT. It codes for CASSLVRGPDEKLFF.

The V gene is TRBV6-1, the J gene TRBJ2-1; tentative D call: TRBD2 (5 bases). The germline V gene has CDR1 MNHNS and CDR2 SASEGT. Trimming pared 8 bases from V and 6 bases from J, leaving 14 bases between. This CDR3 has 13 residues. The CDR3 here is CASQNPGINEQFF. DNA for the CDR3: TGTGCCAGCCAGAACCCCGGGATCAATGAGCAGTTCTTC.

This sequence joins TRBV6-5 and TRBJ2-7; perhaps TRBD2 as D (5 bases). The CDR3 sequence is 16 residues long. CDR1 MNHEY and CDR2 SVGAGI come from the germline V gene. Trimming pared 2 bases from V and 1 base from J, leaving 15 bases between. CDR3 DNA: TGTGCCAGCAGTTACGTGGGGTTACGAGGGTCCTACGAGCAGTACTTC. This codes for CASSYVGLRGSYEQYF.

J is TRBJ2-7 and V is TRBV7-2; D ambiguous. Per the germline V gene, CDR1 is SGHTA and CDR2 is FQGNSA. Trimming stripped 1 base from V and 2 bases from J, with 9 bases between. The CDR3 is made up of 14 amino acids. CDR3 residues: CASSLGPRTYEQYF. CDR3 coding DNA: TGTGCCAGCAGCTTAGGGCCCAGAACCTACGAGCAGTACTTC.

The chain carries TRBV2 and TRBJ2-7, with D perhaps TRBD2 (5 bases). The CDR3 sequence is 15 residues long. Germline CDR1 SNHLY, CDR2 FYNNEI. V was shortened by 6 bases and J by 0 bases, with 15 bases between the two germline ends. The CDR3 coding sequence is TGTGCCAGCAGGGGGTCGTTAACTAGCTCCTACGAGCAGTACTTC. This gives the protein CASRGSLTSSYEQYF.

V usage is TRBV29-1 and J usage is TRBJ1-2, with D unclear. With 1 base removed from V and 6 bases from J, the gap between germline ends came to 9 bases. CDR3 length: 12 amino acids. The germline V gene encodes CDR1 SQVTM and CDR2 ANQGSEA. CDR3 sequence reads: CSVEVSRDGYTF. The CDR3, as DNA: TGCAGCGTTGAAGTGAGCCGGGATGGCTACACCTTC. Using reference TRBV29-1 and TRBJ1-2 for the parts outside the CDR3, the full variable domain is SAVISQKPSRDICQRGTSLTIQCQVDSQVTMMFWYRQQPGQSLTLIATANQGSEATYESGFVIDKFPISRPNLTFSTLTVSNMSPEDSSIYLCSVEVSRDGYTFGSGTRLTVV.

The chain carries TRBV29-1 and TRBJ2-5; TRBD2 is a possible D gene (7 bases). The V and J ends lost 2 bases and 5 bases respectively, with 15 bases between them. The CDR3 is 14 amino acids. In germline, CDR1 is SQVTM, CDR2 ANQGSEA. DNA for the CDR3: TGCAGCGTTGAAAAGGGGGGGGGTTGGGAGACCCAGTACTTC. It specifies CSVEKGGGWETQYF. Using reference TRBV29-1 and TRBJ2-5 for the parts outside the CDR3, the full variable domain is SAVISQKPSRDICQRGTSLTIQCQVDSQVTMMFWYRQQPGQSLTLIATANQGSEATYESGFVIDKFPISRPNLTFSTLTVSNMSPEDSSIYLCSVEKGGGWETQYFGPGTRLLVL.